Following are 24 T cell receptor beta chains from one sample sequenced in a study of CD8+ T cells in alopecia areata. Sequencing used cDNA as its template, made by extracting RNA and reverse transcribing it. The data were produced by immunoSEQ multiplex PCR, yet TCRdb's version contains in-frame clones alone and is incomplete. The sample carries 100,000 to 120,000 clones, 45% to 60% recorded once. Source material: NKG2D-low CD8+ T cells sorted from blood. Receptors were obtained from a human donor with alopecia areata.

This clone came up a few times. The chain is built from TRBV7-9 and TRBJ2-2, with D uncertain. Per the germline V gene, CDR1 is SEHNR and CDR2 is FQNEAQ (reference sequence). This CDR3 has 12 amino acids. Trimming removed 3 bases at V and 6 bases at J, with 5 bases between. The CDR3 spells CASSLQSGELFF. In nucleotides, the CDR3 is TGTGCCAGCAGCTTGCAGTCCGGGGAGCTGTTTTTT.

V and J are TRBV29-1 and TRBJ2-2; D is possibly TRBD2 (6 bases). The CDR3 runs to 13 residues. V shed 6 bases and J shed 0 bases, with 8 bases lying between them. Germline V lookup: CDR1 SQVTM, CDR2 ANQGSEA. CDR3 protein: CSVRRANTGELFF. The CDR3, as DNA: TGCAGCGTCCGGAGGGCGAACACCGGGGAGCTGTTTTTT.

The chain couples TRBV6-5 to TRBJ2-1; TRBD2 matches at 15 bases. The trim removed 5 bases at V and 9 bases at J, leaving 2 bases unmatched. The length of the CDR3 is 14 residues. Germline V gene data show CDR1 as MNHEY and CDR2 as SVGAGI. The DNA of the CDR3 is TGTGCCAGCAGTATGGGACTAGCGGGAGGTGAGCAGTTCTTC. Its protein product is CASSMGLAGGEQFF.

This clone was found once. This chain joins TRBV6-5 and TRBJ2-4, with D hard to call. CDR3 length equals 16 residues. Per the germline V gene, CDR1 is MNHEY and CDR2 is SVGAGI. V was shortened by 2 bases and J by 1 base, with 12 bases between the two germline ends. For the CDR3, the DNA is TGTGCCAGCAGTTACCCACAATCGCCGGCCAAAAACATTCAGTACTTC. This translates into CASSYPQSPAKNIQYF.

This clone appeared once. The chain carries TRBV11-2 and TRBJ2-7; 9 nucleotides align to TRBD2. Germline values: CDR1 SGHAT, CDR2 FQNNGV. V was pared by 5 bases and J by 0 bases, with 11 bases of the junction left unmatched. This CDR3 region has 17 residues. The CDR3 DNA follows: TGTGCCAGCAGCCTTCGCGGGCGGGAGGGTAGCTCCTACGAGCAGTACTTC. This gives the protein CASSLRGREGSSYEQYF. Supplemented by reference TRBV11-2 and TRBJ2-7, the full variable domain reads EAGVAQSPRYKIIEKRQSVAFWCNPISGHATLYWYQQILGQGPKLLIQFQNNGVVDDSQLPKDRFSAERLKGVDSTLKIQPAKLEDSAVYLCASSLRGREGSSYEQYFGPGTRLTVT.

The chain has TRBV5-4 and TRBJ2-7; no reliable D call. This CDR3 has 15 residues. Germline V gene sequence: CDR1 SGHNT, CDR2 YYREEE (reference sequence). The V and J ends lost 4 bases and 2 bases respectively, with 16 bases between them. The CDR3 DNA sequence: TGTGCCAGCAGCGCGGTCCCCTCAGGAGCCTACGAGCAGTACTTC. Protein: CASSAVPSGAYEQYF.

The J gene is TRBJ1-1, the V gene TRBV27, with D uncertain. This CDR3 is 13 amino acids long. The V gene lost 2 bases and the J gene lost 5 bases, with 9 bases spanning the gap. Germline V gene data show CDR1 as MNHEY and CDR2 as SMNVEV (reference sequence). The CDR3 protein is CASSLGSETEAFF. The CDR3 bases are TGTGCCAGCAGTTTAGGGTCCGAGACTGAAGCTTTCTTT.

CDR3 nucleotide sequence: TGTGCCAGCAGCCCGCTCGGGGGGCTGCATGGTGAGCAGTTCTTC. Amino acids: CASSPLGGLHGEQFF. The rearrangement links TRBV7-6 to TRBJ2-1; D may be TRBD2 (7 bases). Germline V CDR1 and CDR2: SGHVS, FNYEAQ. This CDR3 has 15 residues. Trimming pared 5 bases from V and 9 bases from J, leaving 20 bases between.

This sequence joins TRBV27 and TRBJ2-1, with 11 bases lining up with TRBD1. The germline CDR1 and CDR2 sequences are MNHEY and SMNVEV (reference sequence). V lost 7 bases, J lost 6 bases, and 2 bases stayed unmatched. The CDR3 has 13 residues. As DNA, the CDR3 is TGTGCCAGCAAGGGGACAGGGGGCAATGAGCAGTTCTTC. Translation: CASKGTGGNEQFF.

For the CDR3, the DNA is TGCAGCGTTGAGTTCAGGGCCGACTACGAGCAGTACTTC. It yields the protein CSVEFRADYEQYF. The chain uses TRBV29-1 and TRBJ2-7, with TRBD1 as a possible D gene (5 bases). This CDR3 is built from 13 residues. Trimming stripped 3 bases from V and 3 bases from J, with 12 bases between. Germline assignment: CDR1 SQVTM and CDR2 ANQGSEA.

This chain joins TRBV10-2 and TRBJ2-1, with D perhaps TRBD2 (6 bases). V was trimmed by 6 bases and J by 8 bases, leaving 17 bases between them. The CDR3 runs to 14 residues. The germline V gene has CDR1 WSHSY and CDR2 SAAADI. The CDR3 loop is CASRSSARGYEQFF. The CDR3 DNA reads TGCGCCAGCAGGTCTAGCGCCAGAGGATATGAGCAGTTCTTC.

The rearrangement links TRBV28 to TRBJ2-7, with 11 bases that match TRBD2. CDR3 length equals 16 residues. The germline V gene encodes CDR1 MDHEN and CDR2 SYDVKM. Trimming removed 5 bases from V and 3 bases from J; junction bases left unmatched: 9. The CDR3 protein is CASSPRITSGSYEQYF. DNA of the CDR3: TGTGCCAGCAGTCCGAGAATCACTAGCGGGAGCTACGAGCAGTACTTC.

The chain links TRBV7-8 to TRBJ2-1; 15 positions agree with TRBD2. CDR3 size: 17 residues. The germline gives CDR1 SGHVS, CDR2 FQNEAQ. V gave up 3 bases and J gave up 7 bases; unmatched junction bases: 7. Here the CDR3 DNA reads TGTGCCAGCAGCTTTCCCGACGGGACTAGCGGGAGGAATGAGCAGTTCTTC. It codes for CASSFPDGTSGRNEQFF. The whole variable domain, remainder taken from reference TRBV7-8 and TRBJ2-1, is GAGVSQSPRYKVAKRGQDVALRCDPISGHVSLFWYQQALGQGPEFLTYFQNEAQLDKSGLPSDRFFAERPEGSVSTLKIQRTQQEDSAVYLCASSFPDGTSGRNEQFFGPGTRLTVL.

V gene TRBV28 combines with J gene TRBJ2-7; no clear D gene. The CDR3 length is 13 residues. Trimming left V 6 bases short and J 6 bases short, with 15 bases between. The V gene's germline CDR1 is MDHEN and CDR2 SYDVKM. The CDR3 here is CASSLGVIPEQYF. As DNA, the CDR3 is TGTGCCAGCAGCTTAGGAGTGATCCCCGAGCAGTACTTC.

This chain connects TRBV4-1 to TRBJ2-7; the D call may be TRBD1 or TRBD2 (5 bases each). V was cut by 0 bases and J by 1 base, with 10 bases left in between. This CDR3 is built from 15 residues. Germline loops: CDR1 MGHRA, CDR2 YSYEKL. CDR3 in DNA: TGCGCCAGCAGCCAAGAGGGGGACGGTTCCTACGAGCAGTACTTC. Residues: CASSQEGDGSYEQYF.

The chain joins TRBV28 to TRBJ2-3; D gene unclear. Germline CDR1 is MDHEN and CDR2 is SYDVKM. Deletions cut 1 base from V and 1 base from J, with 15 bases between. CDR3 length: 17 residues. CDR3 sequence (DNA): TGTGCCAGCAGTTTATCCGCTCCGGCCCTCCGCACAGATACGCAGTATTTT. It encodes CASSLSAPALRTDTQYF.

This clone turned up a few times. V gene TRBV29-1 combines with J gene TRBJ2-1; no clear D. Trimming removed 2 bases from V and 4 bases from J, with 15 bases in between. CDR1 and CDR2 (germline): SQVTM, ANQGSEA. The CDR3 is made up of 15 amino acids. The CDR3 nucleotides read TGCAGCGTTGAATCGGTGGGTCCCCCTTACAATGAGCAGTTCTTC. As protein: CSVESVGPPYNEQFF.

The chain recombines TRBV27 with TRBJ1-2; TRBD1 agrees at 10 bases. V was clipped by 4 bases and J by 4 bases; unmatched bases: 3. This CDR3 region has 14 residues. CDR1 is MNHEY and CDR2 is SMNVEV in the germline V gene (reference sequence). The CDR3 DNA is TGTGCCAGCAGTTCCGGACAGGGGGTCTATGGCTACACCTTC. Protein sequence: CASSSGQGVYGYTF.

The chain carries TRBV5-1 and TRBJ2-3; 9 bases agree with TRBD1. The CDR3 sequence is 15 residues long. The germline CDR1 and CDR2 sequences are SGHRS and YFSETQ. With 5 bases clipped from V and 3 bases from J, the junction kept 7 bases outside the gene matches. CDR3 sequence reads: CASRQTGGTTDTQYF. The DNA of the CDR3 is TGCGCCAGCAGACAGACAGGGGGAACTACAGATACGCAGTATTTT. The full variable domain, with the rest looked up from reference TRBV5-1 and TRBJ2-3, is KAGVTQTPRYLIKTRGQQVTLSCSPISGHRSVSWYQQTPGQGLQFLFEYFSETQRNKGNFPGRFSGRQFSNSRSEMNVSTLELGDSALYLCASRQTGGTTDTQYFGPGTRLTVL.

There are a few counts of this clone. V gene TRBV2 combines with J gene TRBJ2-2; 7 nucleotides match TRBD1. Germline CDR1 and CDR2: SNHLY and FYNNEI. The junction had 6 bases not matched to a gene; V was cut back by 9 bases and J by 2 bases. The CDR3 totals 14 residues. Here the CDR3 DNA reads TGTGCCAGGGAAACAGGGGAAAACACCGGGGAGCTGTTTTTT. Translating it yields CARETGENTGELFF.

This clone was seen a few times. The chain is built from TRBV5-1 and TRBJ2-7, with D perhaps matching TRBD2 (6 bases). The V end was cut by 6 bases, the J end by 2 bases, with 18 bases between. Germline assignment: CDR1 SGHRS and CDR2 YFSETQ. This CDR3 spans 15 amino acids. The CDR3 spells CASNKLRREAYEQYF. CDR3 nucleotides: TGCGCCAGCAACAAGCTGAGGCGGGAAGCCTACGAGCAGTACTTC.

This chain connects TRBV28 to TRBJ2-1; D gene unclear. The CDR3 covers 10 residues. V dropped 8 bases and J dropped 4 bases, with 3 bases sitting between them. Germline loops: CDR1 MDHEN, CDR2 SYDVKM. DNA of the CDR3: TGTGCCAGCGGATACAATGAGCAGTTCTTC. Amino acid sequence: CASGYNEQFF.

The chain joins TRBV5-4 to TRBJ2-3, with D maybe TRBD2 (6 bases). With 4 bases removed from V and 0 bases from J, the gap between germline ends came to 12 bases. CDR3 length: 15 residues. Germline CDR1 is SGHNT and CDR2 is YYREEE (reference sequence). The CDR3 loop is CASSPTGRSTDTQYF. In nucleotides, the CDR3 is TGTGCCAGCAGCCCAACCGGGAGAAGCACAGATACGCAGTATTTT.

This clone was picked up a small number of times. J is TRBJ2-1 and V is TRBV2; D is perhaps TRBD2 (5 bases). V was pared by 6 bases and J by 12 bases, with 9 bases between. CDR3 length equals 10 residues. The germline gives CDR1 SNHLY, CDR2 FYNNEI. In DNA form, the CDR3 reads TGTGCCAGCAGGGGAGTTTCGCAGTTCTTC. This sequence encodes CASRGVSQFF.